What follows are 4 T cell receptor beta chains derived from one specimen sequenced in a study of metastatic and nonmetastatic thyroid tumors. TCRdb re-analyzed the PCR reads using MiXCR. Among about 52,000 clones listed, under 20% were seen once. Every patient underwent thyroid surgery untreated. The specimen was blood. Receptors originate from a female donor with papillary thyroid cancer or a benign thyroid nodule (not recorded which). Some clones in this sample may be carry-over from other donors' samples.

This clone was observed many times. J is TRBJ1-4 and V is TRBV7-6; D is uncertain. CDR1 is SGHVS and CDR2 is FNYEAQ in the germline V gene. The germline V and J ends were trimmed by 1 base and 5 bases, with 8 bases remaining between them. The CDR3 is made up of 14 amino acids. CDR3 sequence reads: CASSLGQSNEKLFF. The CDR3 nucleotides are TGTGCCAGCAGCTTAGGGCAGTCCAATGAAAAACTGTTTTTT.

J is TRBJ1-2 and V is TRBV28; D possibly corresponds to TRBD1 (5 bases). The V gene's germline CDR1 is MDHEN and CDR2 SYDVKM. The CDR3 runs 13 residues. Trimming shortened V by 4 bases and J by 2 bases, and 8 bases separated the two germline ends. DNA for the CDR3: TGTGCCAGCAGTTACCAGGGAAACTATGGCTACACCTTC. It specifies CASSYQGNYGYTF.

This clone showed up just a few times. The chain recombines TRBV6-1 with TRBJ2-2; TRBD1 is a possible D gene (5 bases). Germline lookup yields CDR1 MNHNS and CDR2 SASEGT. V shed 6 bases and J shed 3 bases, with 20 bases lying between them. CDR3 length: 17 amino acids. Here the CDR3 reads CASSPSGLWGYTGELFF. For the CDR3, the DNA is TGTGCCAGCAGCCCATCCGGGCTATGGGGCTACACCGGGGAGCTGTTTTTT.

This clone was observed many times. The genes are TRBV5-1 and TRBJ1-1; no clear D gene. From germline, CDR1 is SGHRS and CDR2 YFSETQ. The length of the CDR3 is 13 residues. V was cut by 5 bases and J by 4 bases, with 12 bases left in between. CDR3 loop: CASSMGRSTEAFF. The CDR3 bases are TGCGCCAGCAGTATGGGTAGGTCCACTGAAGCTTTCTTT.